This T cell receptor (beta chain) originates from a study of T-cell memory formation after mild COVID-19. This clonotype has ten or more counts. Its matching antigen is unknown. Study results and caveats: Among contracting clones, CD4+ were mainly CM/EM and CD8+ enriched in EMRA. Contracting clones, day 15 to 85, had balanced CD4/CD8, and later expanders favored CD4+.

TCRdb reanalysed the 5' RACE reads using MiXCR and keeps one entry per CDR3 protein. This table has approximately 480,000 distinct CDR3 sequences, 15% to 20% appearing once. The receptor was isolated from an adult woman who had mild COVID-19 (a few samples of this study predate the infection). Cell type and time point are not known. The sequenced material came from PBMCs or a T cell subset sorted from them (not recorded which).

The CDR3 region is CASSLVQGETEAFF. Here the CDR3 DNA reads TGCGCCAGCAGCTTGGTCCAGGGAGAGACTGAAGCTTTCTTT. The chain employs TRBV5-1 and TRBJ1-1, with D perhaps TRBD1 (5 bases). This CDR3 spans 14 amino acids. Germline CDR1 is SGHRS and CDR2 is YFSETQ. Trimming pared 0 bases from V and 5 bases from J, leaving 11 bases between.